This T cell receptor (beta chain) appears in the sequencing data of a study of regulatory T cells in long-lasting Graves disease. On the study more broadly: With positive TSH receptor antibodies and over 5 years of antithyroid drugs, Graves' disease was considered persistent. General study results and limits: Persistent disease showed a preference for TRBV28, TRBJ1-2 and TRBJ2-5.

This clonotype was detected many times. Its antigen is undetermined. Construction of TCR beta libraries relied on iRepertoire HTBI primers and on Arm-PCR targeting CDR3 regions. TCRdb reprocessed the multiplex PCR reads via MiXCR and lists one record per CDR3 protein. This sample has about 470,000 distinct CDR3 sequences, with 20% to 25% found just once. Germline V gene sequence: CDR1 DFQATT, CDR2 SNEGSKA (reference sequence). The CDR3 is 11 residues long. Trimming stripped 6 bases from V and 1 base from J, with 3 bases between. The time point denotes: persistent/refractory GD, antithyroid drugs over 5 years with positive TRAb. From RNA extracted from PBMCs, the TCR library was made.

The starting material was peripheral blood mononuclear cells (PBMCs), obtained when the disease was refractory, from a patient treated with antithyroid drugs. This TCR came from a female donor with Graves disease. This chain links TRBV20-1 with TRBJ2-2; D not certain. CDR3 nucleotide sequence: TGCAGTGCAGGGAACACCGGGGAGCTGTTTTTT. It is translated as CSAGNTGELFF.